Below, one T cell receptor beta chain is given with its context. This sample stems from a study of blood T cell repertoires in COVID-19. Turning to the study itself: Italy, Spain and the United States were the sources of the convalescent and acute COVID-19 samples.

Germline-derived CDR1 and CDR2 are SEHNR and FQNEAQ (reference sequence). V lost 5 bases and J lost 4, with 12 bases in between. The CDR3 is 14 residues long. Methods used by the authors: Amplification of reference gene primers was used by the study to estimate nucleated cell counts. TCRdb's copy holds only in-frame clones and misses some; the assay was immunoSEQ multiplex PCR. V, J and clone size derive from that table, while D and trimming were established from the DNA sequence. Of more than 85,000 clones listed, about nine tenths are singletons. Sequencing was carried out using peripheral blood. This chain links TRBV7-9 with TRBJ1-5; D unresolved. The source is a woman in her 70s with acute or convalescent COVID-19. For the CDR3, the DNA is TGTGCCAGCAGCACCCCTGACGGGAATCAGCCCCAGCATTTT. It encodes CASSTPDGNQPQHF.